Below are 5 T cell receptor beta chains sequenced from a single sample in a study of blood T cell repertoires in COVID-19. Generated by immunoSEQ multiplex PCR, the TCRdb table keeps only in-frame clones and is missing some. This table has 200,000 to 300,000 clones, around 84% appearing once. Sequencing was done on a sample of peripheral blood. The source is a woman aged 55-75 years with COVID-19, enrolled during active disease.

This clone occurred once. V is TRBV25-1 and J is TRBJ2-7; a possible D gene is TRBD1 (5 bases). V was cut by 9 bases and J by 0 bases, with 12 bases left in between. This CDR3 comprises 13 residues. Germline assignment: CDR1 MGHDK and CDR2 SYGVNS. CDR3 in amino acids: CASGRGGSYEQYF. In DNA form, the CDR3 reads TGTGCCAGTGGTAGGGGCGGCTCCTACGAGCAGTACTTC.

For this clone: The identical CDR3 is also encoded by other nucleotide sequences in the sample. The genes are TRBV19 and TRBJ1-2, with D tentatively TRBD1 (5 bases). The CDR3 is made up of 13 amino acids. CDR1 and CDR2 (germline): LNHDA, SQIVND (reference sequence). Trimming stripped 2 bases from V and 3 bases from J, with 7 bases between. CDR3 region: CASSISGDYGYTF. The DNA of the CDR3 is TGTGCCAGTAGTATATCGGGGGACTATGGCTACACCTTC.

The chain carries TRBV5-1 and TRBJ2-3; TRBD2 might be the D (5 bases). Germline CDR1 and CDR2: SGHRS and YFSETQ. This CDR3 is 13 amino acids long. V lost 2 bases, J lost 6 bases, and 10 bases lay in between. The CDR3 region has the DNA TGCGCCAGCAGCTTACCCAAGCGGGATACGCAGTATTTT. It codes for CASSLPKRDTQYF. The whole variable domain, filled in from reference TRBV5-1 and TRBJ2-3, reads KAGVTQTPRYLIKTRGQQVTLSCSPISGHRSVSWYQQTPGQGLQFLFEYFSETQRNKGNFPGRFSGRQFSNSRSEMNVSTLELGDSALYLCASSLPKRDTQYFGPGTRLTVL.

The chain recombines TRBV4-1 with TRBJ2-6, with D tentatively TRBD2 (7 bases). Per the germline V gene, CDR1 is MGHRA and CDR2 is YSYEKL. The length of the CDR3 is 19 residues. V lost 3 bases and J lost 0, with 18 bases in between. CDR3: CASSHFPRGGSSGANVLTF. CDR3 bases: TGCGCCAGCAGCCATTTCCCGAGGGGGGGCAGCTCTGGGGCCAACGTCCTGACTTTC.

This chain links TRBV6-4 with TRBJ1-6, with D hard to call. Germline assignment: CDR1 MRHNA and CDR2 SNTAGT. This CDR3 comprises 12 residues. Trimming removed 6 bases from V and 14 bases from J, with 14 bases in between. The CDR3 reads CASSRIQASLHF. CDR3 in DNA: TGTGCCAGCAGCCGAATCCAAGCGTCCCTCCACTTT.